Shown below are 20 T cell receptor beta chains from a single sample sequenced in a study of CD8+CD57+ T cells in acquired aplastic anemia. Genomic DNA was employed as the template in profiling TCR beta VDJ and CDR3. TCRdb passed the reads through MiXCR, listing each CDR3 protein once. The sample has hundreds of thousands of distinct CDR3 sequences; roughly 45% are singletons. Patients included in sequencing had previously demonstrated CD8+CD57+ cell expansion by flow cytometry. Source material: sorted CD4+, CD8+, or CD8+CD57+ T cells (not recorded which) from PBMCs. The receptors here all came from a human donor with aplastic anemia.

This clonotype was found many times. V usage is TRBV7-9 and J usage is TRBJ1-1; 9 bases line up with TRBD1. Germline V gene data show CDR1 as SEHNR and CDR2 as FQNEAQ (reference sequence). With 2 bases clipped from V and 0 bases from J, the junction kept 13 bases outside the gene matches. The length of the CDR3 is 19 residues. CDR3 region: CASSLRGQGLVGMNTEAFF. In nucleotides, the CDR3 is TGTGCCAGCAGCTTACGCGGACAGGGGTTAGTGGGCATGAACACTGAAGCTTTCTTT.

This sequence joins TRBV6-5 and TRBJ2-4, with a possible D match to TRBD1 (5 bases). The DNA end lines up better with TRBJ2-7; the J call may be wrong. CDR3 size: 13 residues. Germline values: CDR1 MNHEY, CDR2 SVGAGI. CDR3 sequence reads: CASRDQDISEQYF. DNA of the CDR3: TGTGCCAGCAGGGACCAGGACATATCCGAGCAGTACTTC.

About this clonotype itself: A read error may explain this, as a much larger clone is one base away. This sequence joins TRBV19 and TRBJ1-5; D ambiguous. CDR1 and CDR2 from the germline V gene are LNHDA and SQIVND (reference sequence). The CDR3 runs 16 residues. The CDR3 sequence is CAGRRREFGSNQPQHF. The DNA for the CDR3 is TGTGCCGGTAGGAGGAGGGAGTTTGGTAGCAATCAGCCCCAGCATTTT.

About this clonotype: A much larger clone lies one base from this, so it may be a read error. The V and J genes are TRBV9 and TRBJ1-2; 7 bases fit TRBD1. V gave up 0 bases and J gave up 4 bases; unmatched junction bases: 3. CDR1 SGDLS and CDR2 YYNGEE come from the germline V gene. The CDR3 contains 14 residues. This CDR3 reads CASSVGGQSYGYTF. The CDR3 nucleotides read TGTGCCAGCAGCGTAGGGGGACAGAGCTATGGCTACACCTTC.

This chain joins TRBV12-3 or TRBV12-4 and TRBJ2-1; 10 bases align to TRBD1. After removal of 4 bases from V and 10 bases from J, the junction contained 10 bases not matched to a gene. CDR3 length: 15 amino acids. CDR3 region: CASSWDRGHSGEQFF. The CDR3 region has the DNA TGTGCCAGCAGTTGGGACAGGGGCCATAGCGGGGAGCAGTTCTTC.

With respect to this clonotype: Given a much more abundant clone one base away, this may be a read error. V gene TRBV25-1 combines with J gene TRBJ2-7; no firm D call. Germline values: CDR1 MGHDK, CDR2 SYGVNS. Trimming removed 3 bases from V and 3 bases from J, with 0 bases in between. This CDR3 comprises 10 residues. Written as DNA, the CDR3 is TGTGCCAGCAGTGACTACGAGCAGTACTTC. Amino acids: CASSDYEQYF.

This clonotype appeared a single time. V gene TRBV25-1 combines with J gene TRBJ2-7, with D possibly called TRBD1 or TRBD2 (7 bases each). The CDR3 is 14 residues long. Germline V gene sequence: CDR1 MGHDK, CDR2 SYGVNS. Trimming removed 3 bases from V and 8 bases from J, with 17 bases in between. The CDR3 region has the DNA TGTGCCAGCAGTGAGTCAGGGGGGGGATTTAAGCAGTACTTC. This gives the protein CASSESGGGFKQYF.

This clonotype has at least ten counts. The gene calls are TRBV12-3 or TRBV12-4 and TRBJ2-7; 8 positions match TRBD1. J gave up 0 bases and V 5 bases, and 6 bases lay outside the gene matches. The CDR3 sequence is 15 residues long. The CDR3 protein is CASSRRDRSSYEQYF. The CDR3 region has the DNA TGTGCCAGCAGTCGCCGGGACAGGAGCTCCTACGAGCAGTACTTC.

Concerning this clonotype: Its ends do not fully match the called genes, so a read error is possible. The rearrangement joins TRBV5-4 to TRBJ2-1; tentatively, D is TRBD1 (5 bases). From germline, CDR1 is SGHNT and CDR2 YYREEE (reference sequence). This CDR3 has 15 amino acids. The CDR3 loop reads CASSLGRTKYNEQFF. CDR3 sequence (DNA): TGTGCCAGCAGCTTGGGTAGGACAAAATACAATGAACAGTTCTTC.

The chain recombines TRBV18 with TRBJ2-5; 8 bases are shared with TRBD1. After removal of 4 bases from V and 4 bases from J, the junction contained 5 bases not matched to a gene. Germline lookup yields CDR1 KGHSH and CDR2 LQKENI. The CDR3 has 14 residues. DNA for the CDR3: TGTGCCAGCTCACAGCGGACAGGGCGAGAGACCCAGTACTTC. Translating gives CASSQRTGRETQYF.

This clonotype showed up just a few times. This chain uses TRBV7-2 with TRBJ2-7, with D tentatively TRBD1 (5 bases). This CDR3 is built from 12 residues. V was shortened by 5 bases and J by 4 bases, with 9 bases between the two germline ends. The germline CDR1 and CDR2 sequences are SGHTA and FQGNSA. The CDR3 bases are TGTGCCAGCAGCCCCAGGGCATACGAGCAGTACTTC. Its protein product is CASSPRAYEQYF.

In its sample, this clonotype was seen many times. The chain carries TRBV29-1 and TRBJ1-4; the D gene is possibly TRBD1 (5 bases). The CDR3 runs 11 residues. V was clipped by 1 base and J by 16 bases, with 13 bases between them. Looked up from germline, CDR1 is SQVTM and CDR2 is ANQGSEA. The CDR3 here is CSVEVDTLWFF. CDR3 sequence (DNA): TGCAGCGTTGAAGTGGACACACTTTGGTTTTTT.

The chain links TRBV7-6 to TRBJ2-5; D is uncertain. This CDR3 has 12 amino acids. The V gene's germline CDR1 is SGHVS and CDR2 FNYEAQ. V was trimmed by 5 bases and J by 7 bases, leaving 11 bases between them. In nucleotides, the CDR3 is TGTGCCAGCAGCGCACAAGGGCGGACCCAGTACTTC. Amino acids: CASSAQGRTQYF.

CDR3 in DNA: TGCGCCAGCAGTGAGGATGGAGGGGCACCGAATGAGCAGTTCTTC. Translation: CASSEDGGAPNEQFF. The chain couples TRBV10-1 to TRBJ2-1, with D maybe TRBD2 (6 bases). Trimming pared 2 bases from V and 7 bases from J, leaving 15 bases between. The germline CDR1 and CDR2 sequences are WNHNN and SYGVQD (reference sequence). This CDR3 has 15 amino acids.

The genes are TRBV7-6 and TRBJ1-2; 7 bases are a match to TRBD1. V was clipped by 4 bases and J by 6 bases; unmatched bases: 5. CDR1 SGHVS and CDR2 FNYEAQ come from the germline V gene. The length of the CDR3 is 13 residues. The chain's CDR3 is CASSSVQGDGYTF. CDR3 DNA sequence: TGTGCCAGCAGCTCGGTGCAGGGGGATGGCTACACCTTC.

This clonotype was seen a few times. CDR3 protein: CASSLGGGFPNTIYF. For the CDR3, the DNA is TGTGCCAGCAGTTTAGGAGGGGGGTTCCCAAACACCATATATTTT. The chain couples TRBV6-6 to TRBJ1-3; tentatively, D is TRBD1 (6 bases). CDR1 and CDR2 from the germline V gene are MNHNY and SVGAGI (reference sequence). Trimming left V 4 bases short and J 6 bases short, with 16 bases between. The CDR3 sequence is 15 residues long.

This clonotype showed up many times. This chain links TRBV6-5 with TRBJ2-6, with D uncertain. Germline values: CDR1 MNHEY, CDR2 SVGAGI. The CDR3 is made up of 12 amino acids. V was shortened by 7 bases and J by 2 bases, with 3 bases between the two germline ends. The CDR3 sequence: CASKAGANVLTF. CDR3 coding DNA: TGTGCCAGCAAGGCTGGGGCCAACGTCCTGACTTTC.

This clonotype was counted a few times. Possible read error: a much larger clone is one base away. The gene calls are TRBV15 and TRBJ1-1; D is perhaps TRBD1 (5 bases). V lost 3 bases, J lost 4 bases, and 9 bases lay in between. CDR1 is LNHNV, CDR2 YYDKDF, per germline (reference sequence). This CDR3 contains 13 residues. For the CDR3, the DNA is TGTGCCACCAGCAGGATCGGGACCACTGAAGCTTTCTTT. It specifies CATSRIGTTEAFF.

The table lists this clonotype with a few counts. This chain links TRBV28 with TRBJ1-4; D call uncertain. The CDR3 has 16 amino acids. Germline-derived CDR1 and CDR2 are MDHEN and SYDVKM. The ends were cut back, 5 bases at V and 8 bases at J, with 21 bases in the middle. CDR3 loop: CASSRSPSPLREKLFF. CDR3 DNA: TGTGCCAGCAGTCGCTCGCCGTCGCCGCTTAGGGAAAAACTGTTTTTT.

The chain employs TRBV10-3 and TRBJ1-2; D not resolved. V was clipped by 0 bases and J by 11 bases, with 16 bases between them. The CDR3 runs 14 residues. Germline CDR1 ENHRY, CDR2 SYGVKD. In nucleotides, the CDR3 is TGTGCCATCAGTGAGTCAGGCTTTGGATTTTCTTACACCTTC. Protein: CAISESGFGFSYTF.